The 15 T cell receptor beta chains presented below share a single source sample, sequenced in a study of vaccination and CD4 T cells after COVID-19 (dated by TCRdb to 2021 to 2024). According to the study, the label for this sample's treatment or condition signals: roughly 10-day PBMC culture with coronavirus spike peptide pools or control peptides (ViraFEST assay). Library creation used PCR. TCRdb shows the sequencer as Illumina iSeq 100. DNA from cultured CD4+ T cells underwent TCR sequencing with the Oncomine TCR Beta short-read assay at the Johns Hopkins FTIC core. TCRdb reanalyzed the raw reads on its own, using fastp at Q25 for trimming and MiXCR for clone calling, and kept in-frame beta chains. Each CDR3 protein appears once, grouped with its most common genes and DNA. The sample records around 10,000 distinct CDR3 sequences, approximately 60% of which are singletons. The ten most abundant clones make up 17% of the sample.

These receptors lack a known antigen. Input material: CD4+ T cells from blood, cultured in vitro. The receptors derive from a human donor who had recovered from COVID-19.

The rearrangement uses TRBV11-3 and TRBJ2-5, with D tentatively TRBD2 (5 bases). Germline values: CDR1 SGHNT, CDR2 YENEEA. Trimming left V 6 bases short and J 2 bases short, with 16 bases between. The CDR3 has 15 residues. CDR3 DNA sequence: TGTGCCAGCAGTCGAGGGAGTTGGCGACAAGAGACCCAGTACTTC. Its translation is CASSRGSWRQETQYF.

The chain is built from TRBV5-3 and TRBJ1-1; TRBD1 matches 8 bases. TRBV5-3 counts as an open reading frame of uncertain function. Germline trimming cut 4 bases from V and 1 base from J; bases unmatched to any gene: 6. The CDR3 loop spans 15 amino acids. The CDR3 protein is CARSTGQGPNTEAFF. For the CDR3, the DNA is TGTGCCAGAAGCACCGGACAGGGACCGAACACTGAAGCTTTCTTT.

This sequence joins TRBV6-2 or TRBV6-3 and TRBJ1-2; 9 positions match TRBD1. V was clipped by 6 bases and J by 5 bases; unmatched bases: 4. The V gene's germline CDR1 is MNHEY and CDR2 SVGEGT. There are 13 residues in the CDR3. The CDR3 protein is CASSVQGAYGYTF. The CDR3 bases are TGTGCCAGCAGCGTACAGGGGGCGTATGGCTACACCTTC.

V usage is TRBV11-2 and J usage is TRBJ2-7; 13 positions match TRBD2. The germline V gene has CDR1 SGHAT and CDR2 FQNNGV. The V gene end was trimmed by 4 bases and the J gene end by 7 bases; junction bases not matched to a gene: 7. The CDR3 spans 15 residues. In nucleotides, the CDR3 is TGTGCCAGCAGCTCACCGGGACTAGCGGGGTTTGAGCAGTACTTC. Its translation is CASSSPGLAGFEQYF.

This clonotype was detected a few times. The CDR3 spells CSARETGTGNQPQHF. The CDR3 DNA is TGCAGTGCTAGAGAGACAGGGACGGGCAATCAGCCCCAGCATTTT. This chain uses TRBV20-1 with TRBJ1-5, with 7 bases that match TRBD1. J was trimmed by 2 bases and V by 0 bases; bases with no gene match: 4. Germline values: CDR1 DFQATT, CDR2 SNEGSKA (reference sequence). This CDR3 has 15 residues.

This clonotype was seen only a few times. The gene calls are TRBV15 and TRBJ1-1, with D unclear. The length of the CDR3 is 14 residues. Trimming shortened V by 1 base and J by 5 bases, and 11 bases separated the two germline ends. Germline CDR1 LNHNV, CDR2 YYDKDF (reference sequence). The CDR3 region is CATSRGHSGTEAFF. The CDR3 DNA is TGTGCCACCAGCAGAGGACACTCGGGGACTGAAGCTTTCTTT.

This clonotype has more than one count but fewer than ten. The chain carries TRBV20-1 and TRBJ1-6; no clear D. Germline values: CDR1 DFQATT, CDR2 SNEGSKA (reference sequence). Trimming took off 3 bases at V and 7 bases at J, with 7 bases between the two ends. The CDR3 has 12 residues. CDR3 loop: CSASEGNSPLHF. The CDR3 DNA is TGCAGTGCTAGTGAAGGAAATTCACCCCTCCACTTT.

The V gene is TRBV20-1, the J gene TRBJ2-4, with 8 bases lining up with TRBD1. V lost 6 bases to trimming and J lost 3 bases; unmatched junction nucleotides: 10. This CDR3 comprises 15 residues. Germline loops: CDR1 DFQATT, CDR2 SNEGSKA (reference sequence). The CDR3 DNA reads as TGCAGTGCCCAGACAGGGGCGGGGAGCAAAAACATTCAGTACTTC. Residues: CSAQTGAGSKNIQYF.

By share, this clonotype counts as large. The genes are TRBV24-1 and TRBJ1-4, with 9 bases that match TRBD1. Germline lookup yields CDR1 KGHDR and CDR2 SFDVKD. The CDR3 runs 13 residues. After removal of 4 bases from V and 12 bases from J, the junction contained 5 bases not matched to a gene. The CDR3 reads CATSDPGQGELFF. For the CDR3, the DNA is TGTGCCACCAGTGACCCGGGACAGGGAGAACTGTTTTTT.

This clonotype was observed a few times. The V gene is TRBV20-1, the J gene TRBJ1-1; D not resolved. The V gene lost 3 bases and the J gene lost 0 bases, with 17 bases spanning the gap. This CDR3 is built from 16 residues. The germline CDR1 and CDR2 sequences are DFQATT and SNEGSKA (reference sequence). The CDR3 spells CSASAIKGGMNTEAFF. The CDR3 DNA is TGCAGTGCTAGTGCGATCAAGGGAGGCATGAACACTGAAGCTTTCTTT.

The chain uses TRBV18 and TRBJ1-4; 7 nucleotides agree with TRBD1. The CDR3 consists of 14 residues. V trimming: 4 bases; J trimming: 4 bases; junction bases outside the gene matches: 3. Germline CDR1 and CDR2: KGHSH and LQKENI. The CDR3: CASSLGDSNEKLFF. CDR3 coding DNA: TGTGCCAGCTCACTCGGGGACAGTAATGAAAAACTGTTTTTT.

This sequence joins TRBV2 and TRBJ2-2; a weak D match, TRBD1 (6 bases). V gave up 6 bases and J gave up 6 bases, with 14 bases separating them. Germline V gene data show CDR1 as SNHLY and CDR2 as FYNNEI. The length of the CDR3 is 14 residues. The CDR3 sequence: CASRRNRESGELFF. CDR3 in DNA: TGTGCCAGCAGGCGAAACAGGGAGTCCGGGGAGCTGTTTTTT.

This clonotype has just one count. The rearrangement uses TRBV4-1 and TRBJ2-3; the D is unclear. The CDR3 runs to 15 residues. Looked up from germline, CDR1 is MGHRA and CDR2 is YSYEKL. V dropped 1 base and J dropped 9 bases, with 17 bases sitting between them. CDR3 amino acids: CASSQALPPLGTQYF. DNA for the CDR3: TGCGCCAGCAGCCAAGCTCTCCCTCCGTTGGGAACGCAGTATTTT.

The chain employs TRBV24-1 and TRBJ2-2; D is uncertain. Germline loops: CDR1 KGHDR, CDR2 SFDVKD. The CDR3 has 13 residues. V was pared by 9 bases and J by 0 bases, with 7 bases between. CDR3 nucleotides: TGTGCCACCGAGGCAGCGAACACCGGGGAGCTGTTTTTT. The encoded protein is CATEAANTGELFF.

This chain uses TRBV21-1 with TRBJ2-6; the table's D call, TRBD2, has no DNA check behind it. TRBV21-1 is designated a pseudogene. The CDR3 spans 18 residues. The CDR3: CASTPVSRGFSGANVLTF. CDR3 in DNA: TGTGCCAGCACTCCCGTCAGTCGAGGGTTCTCTGGGGCCAACGTCCTGACTTTC.